These 27 T cell receptor beta chains share one sample of origin, sequenced in a study of T-cell reconstitution after alpha-beta-depleted transplantation in children listed by TCRdb under 2016. Study-wide findings and limitations: About two months after transplant, the apparently early recovery of alphabetaT-cell counts reportedly depended on just several hundred clones that had expanded rapidly and came from non-depleted graft cells.

These TCRs are of unknown antigen specificity. Interpreted using the paper, the time point label stands for: day 60 (about 2 months) after transplantation. Read against the paper, the sample's treatment or condition label means: allogeneic hematopoietic cell transplantation with graft depleted of TCRalphabeta T cells and CD19 B cells. The library was made by PCR. Instrument on record: Illumina HiSeq 2500. TCR library preparation used molecular barcoding, with unique molecular identifiers applied to normalize quantification of the TCRbeta repertoire. Using fastp trimming at Q25 and MiXCR clonotype assembly, TCRdb reanalyzed the public sequencing data and kept in-frame beta chains. CDR3 protein duplicates are merged, each entry listing the most common genes and DNA. This sample gives about 32,000 distinct CDR3 sequences in total; around 7% of them show up just once. In total, the top ten clones hold about 27% of the sample.

The specimen was peripheral blood, collected 60 days after TCRalphabeta/CD19-depleted stem cell transplant. Source of these receptors: a child less than two years old who had a stem cell transplant for acute myeloid leukemia, so the T cells may come from the graft donor.

This clonotype has more than one count but fewer than ten. The chain employs TRBV4-1 and TRBJ2-1, with 9 nucleotides matching TRBD2. V was pared by 3 bases and J by 10 bases, with 7 bases of the junction left unmatched. The CDR3 consists of 14 residues. Germline V CDR1 and CDR2: MGHRA, YSYEKL. DNA of the CDR3: TGCGCCAGCAGCCAGAAGGGCGGGGGGGCCGAGCAGTTCTTC. It translates to CASSQKGGGAEQFF.

This clonotype was recorded at least ten times. This chain joins TRBV24-1 and TRBJ2-1; no definite D call. Germline CDR1 reads KGHDR; CDR2 reads SFDVKD. V shed 4 bases and J shed 3 bases, with 15 bases lying between them. CDR3 size: 16 residues. The CDR3 coding sequence is TGTGCCACCAGTGACCCTAGAGAAATGGACTACAATGAGCAGTTCTTC. Protein sequence: CATSDPREMDYNEQFF.

This clonotype appeared many times. The chain joins TRBV5-1 to TRBJ1-4; no clear D. CDR3 length: 14 residues. Germline assignment: CDR1 SGHRS and CDR2 YFSETQ. The germline V and J ends were trimmed by 1 base and 8 bases, with 12 bases remaining between them. CDR3 loop: CASSLSGRKEKLFF. The CDR3 coding sequence is TGCGCCAGCAGCTTGTCCGGACGGAAAGAAAAACTGTTTTTT.

This clonotype was counted many times. The genes are TRBV15 and TRBJ2-7; D gene ambiguous. Germline CDR1 reads LNHNV; CDR2 reads YYDKDF (reference sequence). The V and J ends lost 1 base and 2 bases respectively, with 12 bases between them. The CDR3 covers 15 residues. The CDR3 DNA reads as TGTGCCACCAGCAGAGGGCAGGAAGCAACCTACGAGCAGTACTTC. Translation: CATSRGQEATYEQYF.

This clonotype occurred a few times. The CDR3, as DNA: TGTGCCAGCAGCTTAGTGACAGGAACTAATGAAAAACTGTTTTTT. Translating it yields CASSLVTGTNEKLFF. V usage is TRBV7-6 and J usage is TRBJ1-4; possible D gene TRBD1, 6 bases. V was shortened by 1 base and J by 1 base, with 7 bases between the two germline ends. The CDR3 length is 15 residues. CDR1 is SGHVS, CDR2 FNYEAQ, per germline.

This clonotype was picked up many times. V usage is TRBV20-1 and J usage is TRBJ1-5; D perhaps matches TRBD1 (6 bases). Germline lookup yields CDR1 DFQATT and CDR2 SNEGSKA (reference sequence). Trimming left V 3 bases short and J 5 bases short, with 11 bases between. The length of the CDR3 is 13 residues. This CDR3 reads CSASRGVDQPQHF. CDR3 sequence (DNA): TGCAGTGCTAGTAGGGGGGTTGATCAGCCCCAGCATTTT.

This clonotype was seen ten or more times. The chain has TRBV7-9 and TRBJ1-2; 9 nucleotides agree with TRBD1. Germline V lookup: CDR1 SEHNR, CDR2 FQNEAQ (reference sequence). This CDR3 has 14 amino acids. V was clipped by 3 bases and J by 4 bases; unmatched bases: 3. The CDR3 nucleotides are TGTGCCAGCAGCTTGGACAGGGGAGGCTATGGCTACACCTTC. It specifies CASSLDRGGYGYTF. Combining the CDR3 with reference TRBV7-9 and TRBJ1-2 gives the whole variable domain DTGVSQNPRHKITKRGQNVTFRCDPISEHNRLYWYRQTLGQGPEFLTYFQNEAQLEKSRLLSDRFSAERPKGSFSTLEIQRTEQGDSAMYLCASSLDRGGYGYTFGSGTRLTVV.

This clonotype was observed at least ten times. The chain has TRBV7-2 and TRBJ2-1; 9 bases are a match to TRBD2. The germline gives CDR1 SGHTA, CDR2 FQGNSA. V was clipped by 5 bases and J by 3 bases; unmatched bases: 11. The CDR3 runs to 17 residues. The CDR3 protein is CASSMPSGTPFYNEQFF. In nucleotides, the CDR3 is TGTGCCAGCAGCATGCCTAGCGGGACACCGTTCTACAATGAGCAGTTCTTC.

This clonotype was counted at least ten times. J is TRBJ2-3 and V is TRBV4-3; the D gene is possibly TRBD1 (5 bases). The V gene lost 2 bases and the J gene lost 2 bases, with 20 bases spanning the gap. The CDR3 spans 18 residues. Looked up from germline, CDR1 is LGHNA and CDR2 is YSLEER. The CDR3 here is CASSQLEFLGAFTDTQYF. CDR3 coding DNA: TGCGCCAGCAGCCAACTCGAGTTCCTAGGGGCCTTCACAGATACGCAGTATTTT.

This clonotype was recorded at least ten times. This sequence joins TRBV24-1 and TRBJ2-3; possible D gene TRBD1, 5 bases. The germline V gene encodes CDR1 KGHDR and CDR2 SFDVKD. The CDR3 spans 11 residues. Trimming pared 8 bases from V and 4 bases from J, leaving 6 bases between. The CDR3 coding sequence is TGTGCCACCAAAGGGGCAGATACGCAGTATTTT. Translating it yields CATKGADTQYF.

This clonotype was seen ten or more times. V is TRBV11-2 and J is TRBJ1-5; D call uncertain. Germline assignment: CDR1 SGHAT and CDR2 FQNNGV. Trimming took 0 bases from V and 5 from J, leaving 5 bases between them. The CDR3 contains 13 residues. CDR3 nucleotide sequence: TGTGCCAGCAGCTTAGAGCTCTATCAGCCCCAGCATTTT. This translates into CASSLELYQPQHF.

At least ten counts were recorded for this clonotype. The gene calls are TRBV5-1 and TRBJ1-2; unclear D gene. The germline V gene encodes CDR1 SGHRS and CDR2 YFSETQ. This CDR3 has 12 residues. Trimming pared 0 bases from V and 9 bases from J, leaving 9 bases between. The CDR3 reads CASSLDLSRYTF. The CDR3 DNA follows: TGCGCCAGCAGCTTGGACCTATCGCGCTACACCTTC.

Ten or more counts support this clonotype. V usage is TRBV5-1 and J usage is TRBJ2-5; TRBD1 is a possible D gene (5 bases). V gave up 0 bases and J gave up 1 base, with 13 bases separating them. Germline V gene lookup returns CDR1 SGHRS and CDR2 YFSETQ. The length of the CDR3 is 16 residues. The CDR3 DNA follows: TGCGCCAGCAGCTTGGCTGGGGCTCGCCTCCAAGAGACCCAGTACTTC. This gives the protein CASSLAGARLQETQYF.

This clonotype appeared many times. The rearrangement links TRBV9 to TRBJ2-7; D gene unclear. The germline V gene has CDR1 SGDLS and CDR2 YYNGEE. This CDR3 contains 14 residues. V was trimmed by 4 bases and J by 0 bases, leaving 11 bases between them. This CDR3 is CASSPRANSYEQYF. The CDR3 DNA reads TGTGCCAGCAGCCCCCGGGCCAACTCCTACGAGCAGTACTTC.

Ten or more counts support this clonotype. The V call is TRBV27, the J call TRBJ2-6, with 8 positions matching TRBD1. Germline assignment: CDR1 MNHEY and CDR2 SMNVEV (reference sequence). The CDR3 sequence is 16 residues long. The V segment lost 2 bases and the J segment 11 bases; nucleotides outside the gene matches: 11. This chain's CDR3 is CASSLRTGGYNDVLTF. CDR3 nucleotides: TGTGCCAGCAGTTTAAGAACAGGGGGATATAACGACGTCCTGACTTTC. Together with reference TRBV27 and TRBJ2-6, the CDR3 gives the full variable domain: EAQVTQNPRYLITVTGKKLTVTCSQNMNHEYMSWYRQDPGLGLRQIYYSMNVEVTDKGDVPEGYKVSRKEKRNFPLILESPSPNQTSLYFCASSLRTGGYNDVLTFGAGSRLTVL.

This clonotype appeared many times. The chain combines TRBV29-1 with TRBJ2-2; 9 bases match TRBD1. After removal of 4 bases from V and 7 bases from J, the junction contained 4 bases not matched to a gene. The CDR3 runs to 13 residues. In germline, CDR1 is SQVTM, CDR2 ANQGSEA. The CDR3 loop reads CSVVGQGSGELFF. DNA of the CDR3: TGCAGCGTTGTCGGACAGGGGAGCGGGGAGCTGTTTTTT.

This clonotype came up many times. This chain connects TRBV4-1 to TRBJ1-1; D remains ambiguous. V lost 4 bases and J 7 bases, leaving 10 bases between the germline ends. The CDR3 contains 12 residues. Germline V gene data show CDR1 as MGHRA and CDR2 as YSYEKL. The CDR3 loop is CASSPGRGEAFF. The CDR3 DNA reads TGCGCCAGCAGCCCCGGACGGGGTGAAGCTTTCTTT.

This clonotype was recorded at least ten times. This chain joins TRBV7-9 and TRBJ2-7; D is perhaps TRBD2 (6 bases). The germline V gene has CDR1 SEHNR and CDR2 FQNEAQ (reference sequence). V was cut by 5 bases and J by 5 bases, with 19 bases left in between. The CDR3 is 15 amino acids. CDR3 bases: TGTGCCAGCAGCCGTCCGGCGGGACCGGTTGACGAGCAGTACTTC. It is translated as CASSRPAGPVDEQYF. The entire variable domain, with the rest obtained from reference TRBV7-9 and TRBJ2-7, is as follows: DTGVSQNPRHKITKRGQNVTFRCDPISEHNRLYWYRQTLGQGPEFLTYFQNEAQLEKSRLLSDRFSAERPKGSFSTLEIQRTEQGDSAMYLCASSRPAGPVDEQYFGPGTRLTVT.

The sample holds many counts of this clonotype. This chain connects TRBV25-1 to TRBJ2-7; D uncertain. Germline lookup yields CDR1 MGHDK and CDR2 SYGVNS. This CDR3 has 11 residues. Trimming took off 5 bases at V and 3 bases at J, with 5 bases between the two ends. The CDR3 spells CASSHNYEQYF. The CDR3 nucleotides are TGTGCCAGCAGTCATAACTACGAGCAGTACTTC.

This clonotype showed up many times. This chain joins TRBV5-1 and TRBJ2-5, with 8 bases lining up with TRBD1. With 0 bases clipped from V and 2 bases from J, the junction kept 6 bases outside the gene matches. Looked up from germline, CDR1 is SGHRS and CDR2 is YFSETQ. There are 16 residues in the CDR3. CDR3 bases: TGCGCCAGCAGCTTGGGTGACAGGGGCCTTCAAGAGACCCAGTACTTC. Protein sequence: CASSLGDRGLQETQYF.

This chain uses TRBV10-3 with TRBJ1-2, with unresolved D. Per germline, CDR1 ENHRY and CDR2 SYGVKD. The CDR3 sequence is 12 residues long. With 10 bases removed from V and 5 bases from J, the gap between germline ends came to 14 bases. The CDR3 sequence is CATQETVYGYTF. The CDR3 DNA is TGTGCCACCCAGGAAACCGTATATGGCTACACCTTC.

This clonotype came up many times. This rearrangement joins TRBV11-2 to TRBJ2-7; 8 bases map to TRBD2. The ends lost 7 bases at V and 3 bases at J; junction bases unmatched: 8. Germline assignment: CDR1 SGHAT and CDR2 FQNNGV. This CDR3 has 14 residues. The CDR3 loop reads CASTELAASYEQYF. As DNA, the CDR3 is TGTGCCAGCACCGAACTAGCGGCCAGCTACGAGCAGTACTTC. Filled out from reference TRBV11-2 and TRBJ2-7, the complete variable domain reads EAGVAQSPRYKIIEKRQSVAFWCNPISGHATLYWYQQILGQGPKLLIQFQNNGVVDDSQLPKDRFSAERLKGVDSTLKIQPAKLEDSAVYLCASTELAASYEQYFGPGTRLTVT.

This clonotype was observed many times. The J gene is TRBJ2-7, the V gene TRBV21-1. TRBV21-1 is listed as a pseudogene. The CDR3 has 13 residues. The CDR3 DNA sequence: TGTGCCAGCAGCAACGCTAACGGGTGGGAGCAGTACTTC. Its translation is CASSNANGWEQYF.

Turning to this clonotype: One base away lies a much larger clone, so this may be a sequencing read error. The chain employs TRBV6-4 and TRBJ2-5; D remains unclear. The CDR3 has 15 amino acids. The germline V gene has CDR1 MRHNA and CDR2 SNTAGT. CDR3 in amino acids: CACSPRTRRSETQYF. CDR3 DNA sequence: TGTGCCTGCAGCCCCCGGACCAGGCGTTCGGAGACCCAGTACTTC.

This clonotype appeared many times. The DNA for the CDR3 is TGTGCCAGCAGCTTGGGCCCAGCGGGTGATGAGCAGTTCTTC. Translation gives CASSLGPAGDEQFF. V is TRBV5-5 and J is TRBJ2-1, with D possibly being TRBD2 (6 bases). Trimming stripped 0 bases from V and 8 bases from J, with 12 bases between. The CDR3 totals 14 residues. Germline V gene data show CDR1 as SGHKS and CDR2 as YYEKEE (reference sequence).

In this sample, this clonotype turned up many times. The rearrangement links TRBV7-8 to TRBJ2-7, with D perhaps TRBD2 (5 bases). This CDR3 has 15 residues. The ends were cut back, 2 bases at V and 5 bases at J, with 16 bases in the middle. CDR1 is SGHVS, CDR2 FQNEAQ, per germline. CDR3 protein: CASSLRPGTRNEQYF. The CDR3 nucleotides are TGTGCCAGCAGCTTAAGACCGGGAACACGCAACGAGCAGTACTTC.

This clonotype has ten or more counts. The genes are TRBV5-6 and TRBJ2-1, with 8 bases matching TRBD2. Per germline, CDR1 SGHDT and CDR2 YYEEEE. The CDR3 sequence is 15 residues long. The V segment lost 7 bases and the J segment 8 bases; nucleotides outside the gene matches: 14. As DNA, the CDR3 is TGTGCCAGCGACACCCTACGGGGGGGAATTCATGAGCAGTTCTTC. Protein sequence: CASDTLRGGIHEQFF.